These T cell receptor beta chains were read from a single sample in a study of blood T cell repertoires in COVID-19. Method: immunoSEQ multiplex PCR; TCRdb's copy keeps in-frame clones and lacks some. The profile shows around 300,000 clones, roughly 89% of them singletons. Material: PBMCs or T cells enriched from blood (not recorded which). The source is a woman between 25 and 40 years old who had recovered from COVID-19. The CDR3 runs from the conserved cysteine through the conserved F or W. The D gene is left open where the match is weak. Clone size is given for some rows only: seen once, a few or many times, or a class if the clone is expanded.

TRBJ2-2 | - | - | TRBV12-3/TRBV12-4 | CASRLNTGELFF | TGTGCCAGCAGACTAAACACCGGGGAGCTGTTTTTT
TRBJ2-7 | - | - | TRBV6-5 | CASTTTPSPSEQYF | TGTGCCAGCACAACGACGCCTAGCCCCTCCGAGCAGTACTTC
TRBJ1-2 | once | - | TRBV21-1 | CASSRTGEDYGYTF | TGTGCCAGCAGCAGGACAGGGGAAGACTATGGCTACACCTTC
TRBJ1-1 | - | TRBD1 | TRBV7-2 | CASSFGTDPPFF | TGTGCCAGCAGCTTCGGGACAGACCCACCTTTCTTT
TRBJ1-2 | - | - | TRBV5-4 | CASSPGGDGYTF | TGTGCCAGCAGCCCGGGGGGGGATGGCTACACCTTC
TRBJ2-1 | - | - | TRBV9 | CASSVGPSLNEQFF | TGTGCCAGCAGCGTAGGCCCTAGCTTAAATGAGCAGTTCTTC
TRBJ2-5 | - | - | TRBV10-3 | CAISLSTRFGETQYF | TGTGCCATCAGCCTATCCACTAGGTTCGGAGAGACCCAGTACTTC
TRBJ1-2 | - | - | TRBV14 | CASSQVPGMSYTF | TGTGCCAGCAGCCAAGTTCCAGGGATGAGCTACACCTTC
TRBJ2-1 | - | - | TRBV18 | CASSPRLGGGRSDHNEQFF | TGTGCCAGCTCACCCCGGCTGGGGGGAGGCCGTTCGGACCACAATGAGCAGTTCTTC
TRBJ1-2 | - | - | TRBV4-1 | CASSPTGVTGQLNYGYTF | TGCGCCAGCAGCCCGACGGGGGTCACGGGGCAGCTTAACTATGGCTACACCTTC
TRBJ2-5 | - | TRBD2 | TRBV24-1 | CATSDFGSGLYETQYF | TGTGCCACCAGTGATTTTGGTAGCGGGCTTTACGAGACCCAGTACTTC
TRBJ1-5 | once | - | TRBV30 | CAWSGGGGYSNQPQHF | TGTGCCTGGAGCGGGGGCGGGGGGTATAGCAATCAGCCCCAGCATTTT
TRBJ2-3 | - | - | TRBV5-1 | CASSLEAAITTDTQYF | TGCGCCAGCAGCTTGGAGGCGGCTATAACCACAGATACGCAGTATTTT
TRBJ1-3 | - | TRBD1 | TRBV30 | CAWSVGFGTAQYTIYF | TGTGCCTGGAGTGTAGGATTTGGGACAGCTCAATACACCATATATTTT
TRBJ1-2 | - | - | TRBV7-9 | CASSLASGGYGYTF | TGTGCCAGCAGCTTAGCTTCGGGGGGCTATGGCTACACCTTC
TRBJ1-2 | - | - | TRBV28 | CASSFFYPPTPLQGTYGYTF | TGTGCCAGCAGTTTCTTCTACCCGCCGACCCCCCTGCAGGGGACCTATGGCTACACCTTC
TRBJ2-5 | - | TRBD1 | TRBV6-5 | CASRRTGGRETQYF | TGTGCCAGCAGAAGGACAGGGGGACGAGAGACCCAGTACTTC
TRBJ2-7 | - | - | TRBV27 | CASSLSAGANEQYF | TGTGCCAGCAGTTTATCGGCAGGGGCCAACGAGCAGTACTTC
TRBJ2-7 | - | - | TRBV7-9 | CASSLETDRTYEQYF | TGTGCCAGCAGCTTAGAAACCGACAGAACCTACGAGCAGTACTTC
TRBJ2-7 | - | - | TRBV27 | CASSLGRGFLGYEQYF | TGTGCCAGCAGTTTAGGGCGGGGCTTCCTGGGCTACGAGCAATACTTC
TRBJ1-1 | - | TRBD1 | TRBV19 | CASSTGQGTTEAFF | TGTGCCAGTAGTACAGGACAGGGGACGACTGAAGCTTTCTTT
TRBJ1-1 | - | TRBD1 | TRBV19 | CASSVVTGAIEAFF | TGTGCCAGTAGTGTCGTAACAGGGGCCATTGAAGCTTTCTTT
TRBJ2-7 | - | - | TRBV10-3 | CAISESAGRAYEQYF | TGTGCCATCAGTGAGTCGGCGGGAAGGGCCTACGAGCAGTACTTC
TRBJ2-1 | - | - | TRBV23-1 | CASSLNFSGSYNEQFF | TGCGCCAGCAGTCTAAATTTTTCGGGCTCCTACAATGAGCAGTTCTTC
TRBJ2-1 | - | TRBD2 | TRBV13 | CASSPERGGYNEQFF | TGTGCCAGCAGCCCGGAGCGGGGGGGATACAATGAGCAGTTCTTC
TRBJ2-7 | - | TRBD1 | TRBV2 | CASNDREFYEQYF | TGTGCCAGCAACGACAGGGAGTTCTACGAGCAGTACTTC